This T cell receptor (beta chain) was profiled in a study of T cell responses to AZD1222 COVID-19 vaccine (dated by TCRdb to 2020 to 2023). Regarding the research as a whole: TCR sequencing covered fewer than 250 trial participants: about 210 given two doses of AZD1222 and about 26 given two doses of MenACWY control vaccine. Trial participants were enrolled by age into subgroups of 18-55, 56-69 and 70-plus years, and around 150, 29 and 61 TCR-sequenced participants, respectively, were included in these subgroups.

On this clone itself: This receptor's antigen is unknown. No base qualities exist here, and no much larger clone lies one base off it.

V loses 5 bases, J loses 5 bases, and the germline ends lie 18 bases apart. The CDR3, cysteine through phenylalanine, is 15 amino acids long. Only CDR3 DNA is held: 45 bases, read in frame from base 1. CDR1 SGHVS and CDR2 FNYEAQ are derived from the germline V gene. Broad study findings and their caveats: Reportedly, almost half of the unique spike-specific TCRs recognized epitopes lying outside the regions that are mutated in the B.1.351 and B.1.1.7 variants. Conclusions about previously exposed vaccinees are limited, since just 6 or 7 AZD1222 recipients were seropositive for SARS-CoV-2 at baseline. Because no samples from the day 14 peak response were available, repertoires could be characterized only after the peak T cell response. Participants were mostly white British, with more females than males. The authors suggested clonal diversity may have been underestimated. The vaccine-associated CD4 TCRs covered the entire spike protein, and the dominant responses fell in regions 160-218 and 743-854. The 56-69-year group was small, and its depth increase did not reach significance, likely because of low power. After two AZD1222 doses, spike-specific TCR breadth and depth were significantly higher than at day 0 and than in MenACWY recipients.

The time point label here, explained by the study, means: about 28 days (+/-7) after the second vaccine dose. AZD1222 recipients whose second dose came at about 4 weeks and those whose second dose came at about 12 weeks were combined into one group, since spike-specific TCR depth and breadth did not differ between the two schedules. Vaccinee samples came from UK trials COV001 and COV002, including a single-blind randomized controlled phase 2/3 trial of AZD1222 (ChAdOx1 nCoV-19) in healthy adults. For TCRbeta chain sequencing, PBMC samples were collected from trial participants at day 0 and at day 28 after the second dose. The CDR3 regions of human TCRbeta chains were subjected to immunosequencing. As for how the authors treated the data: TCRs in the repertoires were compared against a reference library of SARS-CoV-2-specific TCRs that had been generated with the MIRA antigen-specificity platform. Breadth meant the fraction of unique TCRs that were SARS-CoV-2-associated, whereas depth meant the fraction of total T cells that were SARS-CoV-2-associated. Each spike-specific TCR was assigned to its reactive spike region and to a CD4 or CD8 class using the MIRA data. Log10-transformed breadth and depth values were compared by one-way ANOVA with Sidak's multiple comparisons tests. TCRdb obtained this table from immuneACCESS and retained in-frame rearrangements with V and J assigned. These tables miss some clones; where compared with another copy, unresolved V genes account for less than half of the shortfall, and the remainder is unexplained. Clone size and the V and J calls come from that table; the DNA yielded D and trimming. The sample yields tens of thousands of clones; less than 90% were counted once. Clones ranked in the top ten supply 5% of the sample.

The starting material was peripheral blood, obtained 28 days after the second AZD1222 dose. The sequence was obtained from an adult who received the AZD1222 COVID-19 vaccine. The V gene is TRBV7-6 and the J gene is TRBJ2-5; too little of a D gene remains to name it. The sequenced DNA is TGTGCCAGCAGCCCCCTACCGGCGCGACCCGAGACCCAGTACTTC. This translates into CASSPLPARPETQYF.